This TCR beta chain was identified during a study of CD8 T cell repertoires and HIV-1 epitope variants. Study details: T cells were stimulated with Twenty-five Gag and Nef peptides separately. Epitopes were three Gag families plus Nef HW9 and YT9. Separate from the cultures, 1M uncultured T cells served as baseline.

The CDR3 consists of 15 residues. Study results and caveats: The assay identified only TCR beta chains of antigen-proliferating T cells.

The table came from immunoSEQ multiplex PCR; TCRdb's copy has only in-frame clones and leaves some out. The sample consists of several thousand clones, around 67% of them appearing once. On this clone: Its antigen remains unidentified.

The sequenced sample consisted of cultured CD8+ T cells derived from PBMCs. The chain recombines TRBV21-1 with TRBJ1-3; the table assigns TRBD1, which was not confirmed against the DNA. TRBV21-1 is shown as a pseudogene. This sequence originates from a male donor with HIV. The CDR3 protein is CAIPPDNRVGNTIYF. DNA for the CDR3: TGTGCCATCCCTCCAGATAACAGGGTAGGAAACACCATATATTTT.